Below, 8 T cell receptor beta chains from the same sample are listed, as sequenced in a study of CD8+ T cells in alopecia areata. About five patients had their CD4+ cells sorted into CD25+CD127- cells. Extraction of RNA preceded its reverse transcription into cDNA, which served as the sequencing template. Generated by immunoSEQ multiplex PCR, the TCRdb table keeps only in-frame clones and is missing some. The sample has 30,000 to 40,000 clones, roughly 53% seen once; the top ten hold approximately 1.8%. Sequenced: CD4+ Tregs sorted from blood. All receptors come from a human donor with alopecia areata.

The gene calls are TRBV9 and TRBJ2-7; D not resolved. V lost 0 bases and J 2 bases, leaving 15 bases between the germline ends. The germline V gene has CDR1 SGDLS and CDR2 YYNGEE. The CDR3 is 16 amino acids. DNA of the CDR3: TGTGCCAGCAGCGTAGGGGCCACGGCGTTGGCCTACGAGCAGTACTTC. It is translated as CASSVGATALAYEQYF.

V gene TRBV29-1 combines with J gene TRBJ1-2; D is perhaps TRBD1 (5 bases). Trimming left V 6 bases short and J 0 bases short, with 17 bases between. CDR1 and CDR2 (germline): SQVTM, ANQGSEA. The CDR3 contains 15 residues. Here the CDR3 DNA reads TGCAGCGTAAAAGGGGAGCGCATCGCTAACTATGGCTACACCTTC. Residues: CSVKGERIANYGYTF.

This clone occurred a few times. V usage is TRBV7-2 and J usage is TRBJ2-1, with D hard to call. The V end lost 5 bases, the J end lost 9 bases, and 11 bases lay between the germline ends. The CDR3 totals 12 residues. The germline V gene has CDR1 SGHTA and CDR2 FQGNSA. In nucleotides, the CDR3 is TGTGCCAGCAGCCCATTAATAAGTGAGCAGTTCTTC. Translated, it gives CASSPLISEQFF.

This sequence joins TRBV9 and TRBJ2-3; 12 nucleotides align to TRBD2. The CDR3 runs 17 residues. J lost 6 bases, V lost 3 bases, and 11 bases had no gene match. In germline, CDR1 is SGDLS, CDR2 YYNGEE. The DNA of the CDR3 is TGTGCCAGCAGCGCGGGACTAGCGGGCTACACAGGGGATACGCAGTATTTT. This sequence encodes CASSAGLAGYTGDTQYF.

Sample share makes this clone medium-sized. The rearrangement uses TRBV7-2 and TRBJ2-3; D remains ambiguous. The germline V and J ends were trimmed by 5 bases and 2 bases, with 5 bases remaining between them. Germline values: CDR1 SGHTA, CDR2 FQGNSA. The CDR3 sequence is 12 residues long. This chain's CDR3 is CASSPITDTQYF. CDR3 DNA: TGTGCCAGCAGCCCCATCACAGATACGCAGTATTTT.

The V and J genes are TRBV7-8 and TRBJ2-1, with D perhaps assigned TRBD1 or TRBD2 (5 bases each). The germline V gene has CDR1 SGHVS and CDR2 FQNEAQ. The V and J ends lost 3 bases and 4 bases respectively, with 16 bases between them. This CDR3 has 16 amino acids. CDR3 residues: CASSLGVPLGYNEQFF. As DNA, the CDR3 is TGTGCCAGCAGCTTGGGGGTCCCCCTCGGGTACAATGAGCAGTTCTTC. Complete variable domain (other parts from reference TRBV7-8 and TRBJ2-1): GAGVSQSPRYKVAKRGQDVALRCDPISGHVSLFWYQQALGQGPEFLTYFQNEAQLDKSGLPSDRFFAERPEGSVSTLKIQRTQQEDSAVYLCASSLGVPLGYNEQFFGPGTRLTVL.

This clone has more than one count but fewer than ten. The chain combines TRBV5-1 with TRBJ1-1, with no clear D. V was pared by 0 bases and J by 0 bases, with 6 bases between. CDR1 SGHRS and CDR2 YFSETQ come from the germline V gene. The CDR3 totals 14 residues. The CDR3 sequence: CASSLGSLNTEAFF. The CDR3 DNA is TGCGCCAGCAGCTTGGGCAGCTTGAACACTGAAGCTTTCTTT.

V gene TRBV7-2 combines with J gene TRBJ2-2; the match to TRBD2 covers 8 bases. There are 16 residues in the CDR3. Looked up from germline, CDR1 is SGHTA and CDR2 is FQGNSA. Unmatched junction bases numbered 11, after V lost 6 bases and J lost 5 bases. CDR3 sequence reads: CASRPSGGPGTGELFF. The CDR3 coding sequence is TGTGCCAGCAGGCCAAGCGGGGGCCCCGGGACCGGGGAGCTGTTTTTT.